The sequence of this TCR beta chain was determined in a study of PD-1 blockade in classical Hodgkin lymphoma. Overall study: Patients were infused with nivolumab 3 mg/kg every 2 weeks.

No patient escaped relapse after autologous stem cell transplantation, and brentuximab vedotin exposure varied. The study recorded best responses of complete response, partial response or progressive disease. The germline CDR1 and CDR2 sequences are LNHDA and SQIVND (reference sequence). This CDR3 spans 15 amino acids. J gave up 7 bases and V 5 bases, and 10 bases lay outside the gene matches. Some clones are missing from TCRdb's copy, which holds only in-frame ones; the method was immunoSEQ multiplex PCR. The repertoire holds 90,000 to 100,000 clones, with 89% as singletons. The chain employs TRBV19 and TRBJ2-5, with 10 bases aligning to TRBD2. Sequences were derived from peripheral blood mononuclear cells (PBMCs), sampled before the second cycle of nivolumab. The TCR comes from a human donor with classical Hodgkin lymphoma. The CDR3 here is CASSLGLAVGGTQYF. As DNA, the CDR3 is TGTGCCAGTAGTCTCGGACTAGCGGTGGGGGGGACCCAGTACTTC.